This T cell receptor (beta chain) is drawn from a study of identical twins. Study results and caveats: The models gave estimates that fell short of the out-of-frame TCR alpha sharing seen in monozygotic twins. Weaker excess twin sharing was observed in beta out-of-frame sequences. A lower insertion count was a feature of abundant cord blood beta clonotypes, with no such feature in memory repertoires.

The CDR3 is made up of 19 amino acids. Germline V gene lookup returns CDR1 SGHTA and CDR2 FQGTGA. J lost 2 bases, V lost 4 bases, and 14 bases had no gene match. On this clonotype itself: What it binds is not known.

A template switching step contributed a universal primer site, while unique molecular identifiers were present in the cDNA. TCRdb re-derived calls from the 5' RACE reads in MiXCR, one entry per CDR3 protein. The top ten hold more than 0.75% of the sample, which has hundreds of thousands of distinct CDR3 sequences, more than 6.5% seen once. The sample was also reused in another study, on yellow fever vaccine responses in identical twins.

Sample: PBMCs. The J gene is TRBJ2-3, the V gene TRBV7-3; 11 bases align to TRBD2. This TCR came from a woman aged 18-29 years in good health. CDR3 residues: CASSSSPTSSGGPTDTQYF. As DNA, the CDR3 is TGTGCCAGCAGCTCAAGTCCCACCTCTAGCGGGGGGCCCACAGATACGCAGTATTTT.